Each of the 27 T cell receptor beta chains below was sequenced from the same sample in a study of T cells in tuberculosis. Profiling relied on immunoSEQ multiplex PCR, and the TCRdb table lists in-frame clones only, not all of them. The data show roughly 44,000 clones, with nearly 95% seen just once and 7% to 9% held by the top ten. Sample: PBMCs. These receptor sequences come from a donor aged 10-29 years with latent tuberculosis or without tuberculosis infection.

The chain is built from TRBV6-1 and TRBJ1-5; unclear D gene. V gave up 2 bases and J gave up 9 bases, with 8 bases separating them. The CDR3 is made up of 12 amino acids. Looked up from germline, CDR1 is MNHNS and CDR2 is SASEGT. CDR3 coding DNA: TGTGCCAGCAGTGAAACGACGGGGCCCCAGCATTTT. Its protein product is CASSETTGPQHF.

The V call is TRBV30, the J call TRBJ1-5; D remains unclear. Trimming removed 2 bases from V and 8 bases from J, with 19 bases in between. The CDR3 runs 15 residues. Germline values: CDR1 GTSNPN, CDR2 SVGIG (reference sequence). The CDR3 region has the DNA TGTGCCTGGAGTCCTCCCAACAGACGAAGTGAGCCCCAGCATTTT. Amino acid sequence: CAWSPPNRRSEPQHF. Variable domain in full (rest from reference TRBV30 and TRBJ1-5): SQTIHQWPATLVQPVGSPLSLECTVEGTSNPNLYWYRQAAGRGLQLLFYSVGIGQISSEVPQNLSASRPQDRQFILSSKKLLLSDSGFYLCAWSPPNRRSEPQHFGDGTRLSIL.

This chain connects TRBV7-3 to TRBJ2-6; TRBD1 matches at 9 bases. Per germline, CDR1 SGHTA and CDR2 FQGTGA. Trimming removed 5 bases from V and 1 base from J; junction bases left unmatched: 15. The CDR3 is made up of 20 amino acids. The CDR3 sequence: CASSLKSGGQGLSGANVLTF. CDR3 DNA: TGTGCCAGCAGCCTAAAGTCAGGGGGACAGGGATTATCTGGGGCCAACGTCCTGACTTTC. Drawing the rest from reference TRBV7-3 and TRBJ2-6, the complete variable domain is GAGVSQTPSNKVTEKGKYVELRCDPISGHTALYWYRQSLGQGPEFLIYFQGTGAADDSGLPNDRFFAVRPEGSVSTLKIQRTERGDSAVYLCASSLKSGGQGLSGANVLTFGAGSRLTVL.

The chain is built from TRBV19 and TRBJ1-2, with a tentative D call TRBD1 (5 bases). Germline CDR1 LNHDA, CDR2 SQIVND (reference sequence). V lost 6 bases and J 4 bases, leaving 9 bases between the germline ends. The CDR3 extends over 12 amino acids. The CDR3 loop is CASRDSLYGYTF. The CDR3 DNA reads as TGTGCCAGTAGAGACAGTCTCTATGGCTACACCTTC.

This chain joins TRBV19 and TRBJ2-3, with D tentatively TRBD1 (5 bases). With 5 bases removed from V and 3 bases from J, the gap between germline ends came to 9 bases. CDR1 is LNHDA, CDR2 SQIVND, per germline (reference sequence). CDR3 size: 13 residues. The CDR3 protein is CASSYRKTDTQYF. The DNA for the CDR3 is TGTGCCAGTAGTTACAGGAAGACAGATACGCAGTATTTT.

This clone is a singleton in its sample. V usage is TRBV4-2 and J usage is TRBJ2-1, with 7 bases lining up with TRBD2. Looked up from germline, CDR1 is LGHNA and CDR2 is YNFKEQ. The ends lost 1 base at V and 6 bases at J; junction bases unmatched: 3. This CDR3 region has 14 residues. The CDR3 is CASSQGLAGNEQFF. CDR3 DNA sequence: TGTGCCAGCAGCCAAGGACTAGCTGGCAATGAGCAGTTCTTC.

This rearrangement joins TRBV19 to TRBJ2-5; D may be TRBD1 (6 bases). CDR1 and CDR2 (germline): LNHDA, SQIVND (reference sequence). V was trimmed by 7 bases and J by 1 base, leaving 10 bases between them. CDR3 size: 13 residues. The CDR3 sequence: CASTDRPQETQYF. DNA of the CDR3: TGTGCCAGTACAGACAGGCCCCAAGAGACCCAGTACTTC.

The V gene is TRBV4-1, the J gene TRBJ2-7, with 14 bases lining up with TRBD2. This CDR3 has 16 amino acids. V was pared by 4 bases and J by 2 bases, with 4 bases of the junction left unmatched. Germline CDR1 and CDR2: MGHRA and YSYEKL. The CDR3 spells CASSLGLAGGPYEQYF. The CDR3 region has the DNA TGCGCCAGCAGCCTAGGACTAGCGGGGGGACCCTACGAGCAGTACTTC.

The chain couples TRBV27 to TRBJ2-3; a weak D match, TRBD2 (5 bases). Germline lookup yields CDR1 MNHEY and CDR2 SMNVEV (reference sequence). Trimming stripped 8 bases from V and 11 bases from J, with 20 bases between. This CDR3 has 13 amino acids. The CDR3 is CASSPTWSEGQYF. The DNA for the CDR3 is TGTGCCAGCTCACCAACCTGGAGCGAGGGGCAGTATTTT.

CDR3: CASSSEGWTEAFF. Written as DNA, the CDR3 is TGTGCCAGCAGCTCGGAGGGATGGACTGAAGCTTTCTTT. The chain combines TRBV7-3 with TRBJ1-1; D not resolved. Looked up from germline, CDR1 is SGHTA and CDR2 is FQGTGA. The CDR3 covers 13 residues. Trimming shortened V by 4 bases and J by 5 bases, and 11 bases separated the two germline ends.

The J gene is TRBJ2-7, the V gene TRBV9; D might be TRBD1 (5 bases). Trimming pared 4 bases from V and 3 bases from J, leaving 17 bases between. CDR1 is SGDLS and CDR2 is YYNGEE in the germline V gene. This CDR3 has 15 residues. This chain's CDR3 is CASSPAYGASYEQYF. Written as DNA, the CDR3 is TGTGCCAGCAGCCCGGCTTATGGGGCCAGCTACGAGCAGTACTTC. The full variable domain, rest sourced from reference TRBV9 and TRBJ2-7, is DSGVTQTPKHLITATGQRVTLRCSPRSGDLSVYWYQQSLDQGLQFLIQYYNGEERAKGNILERFSAQQFPDLHSELNLSSLELGDSALYFCASSPAYGASYEQYFGPGTRLTVT.

The chain links TRBV7-2 to TRBJ2-2, with 12 bases that match TRBD1. Trimming took 8 bases from V and 5 from J; bases not matched to a gene: 3. Per germline, CDR1 SGHTA and CDR2 FQGNSA. This CDR3 is 14 amino acids long. The CDR3 DNA sequence: TGTGCCAGCGGGGGACAGGGGGCAACCGGGGAGCTGTTTTTT. Translated, it gives CASGGQGATGELFF.

V is TRBV11-2 and J is TRBJ2-5; D not certain. The J call could be wrong; TRBJ2-7 is a better fit for the DNA end. CDR3 length: 15 residues. Per germline, CDR1 SGHAT and CDR2 FQNNGV. The CDR3 DNA sequence: TGTGCCAGCAGCTTAGGAGAGTCCACCGTATCCGAGCAGTACTTC. Translation gives CASSLGESTVSEQYF.

This sequence joins TRBV11-2 and TRBJ1-4; D remains unclear. The CDR3 covers 16 residues. Germline V gene lookup returns CDR1 SGHAT and CDR2 FQNNGV. V dropped 1 base and J dropped 0 bases, with 9 bases sitting between them. In DNA form, the CDR3 reads TGTGCCAGCAGCTTAGGCGCCGGGGCAACTAATGAAAAACTGTTTTTT. This codes for CASSLGAGATNEKLFF.

The J gene is TRBJ2-7, the V gene TRBV19, with D possibly being TRBD1 (6 bases). This CDR3 has 14 amino acids. Germline CDR1 LNHDA, CDR2 SQIVND (reference sequence). Deletions cut 5 bases from V and 2 bases from J, with 13 bases between. The CDR3 DNA sequence: TGTGCCAGTAGTTTCTCGACAGGTGCCTACGAGCAGTACTTC. Amino acids: CASSFSTGAYEQYF.

The J gene is TRBJ2-2, the V gene TRBV9; maybe TRBD2 (6 bases). In germline, CDR1 is SGDLS, CDR2 YYNGEE. The V end lost 4 bases, the J end lost 2 bases, and 12 bases lay between the germline ends. The CDR3 contains 15 residues. The CDR3 nucleotides are TGTGCCAGCAGCCCCCCGGGACTCAACACCGGGGAGCTGTTTTTT. Translation gives CASSPPGLNTGELFF.

This chain joins TRBV18 and TRBJ1-5, with a possible D match to TRBD1 (5 bases). The V gene's germline CDR1 is KGHSH and CDR2 LQKENI. CDR3 length equals 14 residues. With 6 bases removed from V and 7 bases from J, the gap between germline ends came to 16 bases. The chain's CDR3 is CASSTISGTQPQHF. The CDR3 DNA is TGTGCCAGCTCGACCATTAGCGGGACGCAGCCCCAGCATTTT.

This CDR3 is CASSRGREWETQYF. For the CDR3, the DNA is TGTGCCAGTTCTCGTGGGCGGGAGTGGGAGACCCAGTACTTC. The chain uses TRBV27 and TRBJ2-5; 7 bases line up with TRBD2. The CDR3 totals 14 residues. V lost 9 bases, J lost 5 bases, and 12 bases stayed unmatched. Germline V gene lookup returns CDR1 MNHEY and CDR2 SMNVEV (reference sequence).

The chain joins TRBV7-9 to TRBJ1-1; 11 bases agree with TRBD1. Germline V gives CDR1 SEHNR, CDR2 FQNEAQ (reference sequence). The CDR3 spans 14 residues. V dropped 5 bases and J dropped 3; count of bases not matched to a gene: 2. CDR3 region: CASSVGQGDTEAFF. The CDR3 DNA follows: TGTGCCAGCAGCGTGGGACAGGGGGACACTGAAGCTTTCTTT. The full variable domain, rest sourced from reference TRBV7-9 and TRBJ1-1, is DTGVSQNPRHKITKRGQNVTFRCDPISEHNRLYWYRQTLGQGPEFLTYFQNEAQLEKSRLLSDRFSAERPKGSFSTLEIQRTEQGDSAMYLCASSVGQGDTEAFFGQGTRLTVV.

The genes are TRBV5-5 and TRBJ2-1, with TRBD1 as a possible D gene (5 bases). V lost 2 bases and J lost 2, with 11 bases in between. Germline V CDR1 and CDR2: SGHKS, YYEKEE (reference sequence). The CDR3 length is 15 residues. The CDR3 DNA is TGTGCCAGCAGCTTCTTAACAGGAGCCTACAATGAGCAGTTCTTC. Translation: CASSFLTGAYNEQFF.

A word on this clone: One end of the junction does not line up with germline, which may come from a read error. The rearrangement joins TRBV5-6 to TRBJ1-3, with D unclear. Germline CDR1 SGHDT, CDR2 YYEEEE. This CDR3 is built from 16 residues. The DNA for the CDR3 is TGTGCCAGCAGGTTGGCCAACACAGACTCTGGAAACACCATATATTTT. Its protein product is CASRLANTDSGNTIYF.

The V and J genes are TRBV7-9 and TRBJ1-1; 10 nucleotides align to TRBD1. With 5 bases clipped from V and 8 bases from J, the junction kept 20 bases outside the gene matches. CDR1 and CDR2 (germline): SEHNR, FQNEAQ (reference sequence). The CDR3 has 18 amino acids. CDR3 in amino acids: CASSPRWKWTGGEVEAFF. In DNA, the CDR3 is TGTGCCAGCAGCCCCCGTTGGAAGTGGACAGGGGGGGAGGTGGAAGCTTTCTTT.

The chain is built from TRBV6-5 and TRBJ1-2, with D possibly matching TRBD1 (6 bases). In germline, CDR1 is MNHEY, CDR2 SVGAGI. V was shortened by 8 bases and J by 4 bases, with 17 bases between the two germline ends. This CDR3 has 14 amino acids. The CDR3 nucleotides read TGTGCCAGCCGGCAGGGGCAATTTAGCTATGGCTACACCTTC. It is translated as CASRQGQFSYGYTF.

CDR3 sequence (DNA): TGTGCCAGCAGGGGAGTCAACTACAATGAGCAGTTCTTC. This encodes CASRGVNYNEQFF. The chain links TRBV6-5 to TRBJ2-1; tentative D call: TRBD2 (5 bases). Trimming cost V 6 bases and J 3 bases, with 9 bases left between them. This CDR3 comprises 13 residues. Germline V gives CDR1 MNHEY, CDR2 SVGAGI.

The rearrangement uses TRBV4-1 and TRBJ2-5; TRBD1 is a possible D gene (5 bases). This CDR3 region has 12 residues. V was trimmed by 1 base and J by 7 bases, leaving 7 bases between them. CDR1 is MGHRA, CDR2 YSYEKL, per germline. CDR3 sequence: CASSQAQGTQYF. The CDR3 nucleotides read TGCGCCAGCAGCCAAGCCCAGGGGACCCAGTACTTC.

V and J are TRBV5-1 and TRBJ2-7, with TRBD1 identical over 7 bases. The CDR3 is 16 residues long. In germline, CDR1 is SGHRS, CDR2 YFSETQ. With V trimmed by 0 bases and J by 0 bases, 6 bases remained unmatched. In DNA, the CDR3 is TGCGCCAGCAGCTTGGGAGGGGGCTCTTACTCCTACGAGCAGTACTTC. Protein sequence: CASSLGGGSYSYEQYF.

This clone came up once. The CDR3 reads CASSRDRNYGYTF. The CDR3 DNA sequence: TGTGCCAGCAGCCGGGACAGAAACTATGGCTACACCTTC. V gene TRBV5-4 combines with J gene TRBJ1-2; 7 nucleotides match TRBD1. The germline CDR1 and CDR2 sequences are SGHNT and YYREEE (reference sequence). The CDR3 runs to 13 residues. The ends lost 4 bases at V and 2 bases at J; junction bases unmatched: 2.